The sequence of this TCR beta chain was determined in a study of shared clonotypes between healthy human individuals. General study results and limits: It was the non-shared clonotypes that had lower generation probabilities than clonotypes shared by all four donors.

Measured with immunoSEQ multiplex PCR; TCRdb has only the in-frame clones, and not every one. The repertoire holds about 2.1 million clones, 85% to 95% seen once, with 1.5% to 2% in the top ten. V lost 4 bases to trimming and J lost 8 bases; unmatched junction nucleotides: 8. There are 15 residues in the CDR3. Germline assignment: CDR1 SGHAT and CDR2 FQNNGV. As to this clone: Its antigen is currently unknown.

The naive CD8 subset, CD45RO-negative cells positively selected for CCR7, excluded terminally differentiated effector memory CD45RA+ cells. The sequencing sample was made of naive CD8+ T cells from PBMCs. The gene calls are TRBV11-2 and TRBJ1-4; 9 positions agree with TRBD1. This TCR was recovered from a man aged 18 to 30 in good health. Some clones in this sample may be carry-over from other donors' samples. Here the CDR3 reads CASSYYGTGSEKLFF. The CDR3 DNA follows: TGTGCCAGCAGCTATTACGGGACAGGGTCGGAAAAACTGTTTTTT.